This T cell receptor (beta chain) was observed in a study of T cells in Graves' hyperthyroidism and ophthalmopathy. Findings and limits, study-wide: Ophthalmopathy and stable hyperthyroidism were told apart by a 13 V-J model. Median prediction lead before ophthalmopathy onset was roughly 6 months with the model.

As regards this clonotype: The antigen is not known.

Subjects aged 18 to 65 presented with newly diagnosed hyperthyroidism of less than 2 months' duration. Exclusion of patients followed from uncontrolled infection, other autoimmune disease, pregnancy or lactation. Authors of the study amplified TCR beta CDR3 regions from RNA transcripts. The TCR CDR3 first-round RT-PCR relied on the HTBI primer set. A single record per CDR3 protein comes from TCRdb applying MiXCR to the multiplex PCR reads. The sample contains roughly 380,000 distinct CDR3 sequences, about 15% of which appear only once. The receptor was derived from a woman aged 55-70 years with Graves' hyperthyroidism. The specimen sequenced was blood.

CDR3 region: CASGYRFSYEQYF. In DNA form, the CDR3 reads TGTGCCAGCGGATACCGCTTCTCCTACGAGCAGTACTTC. The rearrangement links TRBV11-2 to TRBJ2-7; D call uncertain. The V end was cut by 8 bases, the J end by 0 bases, with 11 bases between. The CDR3 is 13 amino acids. The V gene's germline CDR1 is SGHAT and CDR2 FQNNGV.